This T cell receptor beta chain originates from a study of T cells in Graves' hyperthyroidism and ophthalmopathy. General study results and limits: The blood repertoire included most of the expanded thyroid clonotypes above 0.001.

The CDR3 consists of 14 residues. CDR1 is MNHNS, CDR2 SASEGT, per germline. The germline V and J ends were trimmed by 1 base and 14 bases, with 20 bases remaining between them. This clonotype was seen a handful of times. The antigen is not known. RNA transcripts were the template for amplifying TCR beta CDR3 regions. In the first-round RT-PCR of the TCR CDR3, the HTBI primer set was used. One entry per CDR3 protein, called by TCRdb with MiXCR from the multiplex PCR reads. The sample yields 410,000 or so distinct CDR3 sequences, under 15% seen once. The diagnoses drew upon clinical symptoms, serum thyroxine and TRAb, thyroid ultrasound and orbital computed tomography.

This sequence originates from a man between 18 and 35 years old with Graves' ophthalmopathy. Material for sequencing was blood. The chain is built from TRBV6-1 and TRBJ1-1, with TRBD1 as a possible D gene (6 bases). The DNA of the CDR3 is TGTGCCAGCAGTGAAGGAGTAGGCCGACTAAGGGGGTTCTTT. Amino acids: CASSEGVGRLRGFF.